A selection of T cell receptor beta chains follows, all from one sample in a study of cytomegalovirus exposure and HLA in healthy donors. The data were produced by immunoSEQ multiplex PCR, yet TCRdb's version contains in-frame clones alone and is incomplete. The sample has roughly 200,000 clones, 75% to 90% seen once. The sample was PBMCs. These receptors originate from a woman in her twenties or thirties in good health and CMV-seronegative. Each CDR3 is given with its conserved first and last residue. D genes are given only for firm matches. Clone size is not always given. Where it is, it says once, few, many or a class for expanded clones.

abundance	j_gene	v_gene	d_gene	CDR3aa	CDR3nt
-	TRBJ1-1	TRBV5-4	-	CASSLPGNTEAFF	TGTGCCAGCAGCTTGCCAGGGAACACTGAAGCTTTCTTT
-	TRBJ1-5	TRBV28	-	CASSLVGVQPQHF	TGTGCCAGCAGTTTGGTGGGAGTTCAGCCCCAGCATTTT
-	TRBJ1-1	TRBV4-1	-	CASRDRGSEAFF	TGCGCCAGCAGAGATAGGGGCTCTGAAGCTTTCTTT
-	TRBJ1-6	TRBV4-2	-	CASSQDKNSPLHF	TGTGCCAGCAGCCAGGACAAAAATTCACCCCTCCACTTT
-	TRBJ1-5	TRBV28	-	CASTINRGFRQPQHF	TGTGCCAGCACCATAAATCGGGGTTTCAGGCAGCCCCAGCATTTT
-	TRBJ2-7	TRBV29-1	TRBD2	CSVNLSGSNEQYF	TGCAGCGTGAATTTGAGCGGGAGTAACGAGCAGTACTTC
-	TRBJ2-7	TRBV11-2	-	CVSSPGRLGANEQYF	TGTGTCAGCAGCCCCGGCCGGCTAGGTGCGAACGAGCAGTACTTC
-	TRBJ1-2	TRBV18	TRBD1	CASSPGDSRRYGYTF	TGTGCCAGCTCACCTGGGGACAGCCGGCGCTATGGCTACACCTTC
-	TRBJ2-1	TRBV30	TRBD2	CAWTAGVYNEQFF	TGTGCCTGGACGGCGGGGGTATACAATGAGCAGTTCTTC
-	TRBJ2-7	TRBV28	-	CASNTFYEQYF	TGTGCCAGCAATACTTTCTACGAGCAGTACTTC
-	TRBJ2-1	TRBV6-4	TRBD1	CASSENGQGRDEQFF	TGTGCCAGCAGTGAAAACGGACAGGGCAGGGATGAGCAGTTCTTC
-	TRBJ2-7	TRBV29-1	TRBD2	CSVEGRGSGRSYEQYF	TGCAGCGTTGAGGGGCGTGGGAGCGGGAGGTCCTACGAGCAGTACTTC
-	TRBJ2-2	TRBV5-1	-	CASSFSTPGTGELFF	TGCGCCAGCAGCTTTTCGACACCAGGAACCGGGGAGCTGTTTTTT
-	TRBJ2-5	TRBV5-1	-	CASSLSAVGGQETQYF	TGCGCCAGCAGCTTGTCGGCAGTGGGGGGACAAGAGACCCAGTACTTC
few	TRBJ2-2	TRBV27	TRBD2	CASSFSGAGELFF	TGTGCCAGCAGTTTTAGCGGGGCGGGGGAGCTGTTTTTT
-	TRBJ2-3	TRBV11-2	-	CASSLLLQSTDTQYF	TGTGCCAGCAGCTTACTTTTACAGAGCACAGATACGCAGTATTTT
-	TRBJ2-1	TRBV5-1	TRBD1	CASSRQGASYNEQFF	TGCGCCAGCTCCCGGCAGGGGGCATCCTACAATGAGCAGTTCTTC
-	TRBJ2-7	TRBV14	TRBD1	CASSPLGQGPYEQYF	TGTGCCAGCAGCCCCCTGGGACAGGGGCCCTACGAGCAGTACTTC
-	TRBJ2-2	TRBV5-1	-	CASSLAGGPNTGELFF	TGCGCCAGCAGCTTGGCTGGAGGGCCTAACACCGGGGAGCTGTTTTTT
-	TRBJ2-7	TRBV2	-	CARGAANHVEQYF	TGTGCCAGGGGTGCGGCCAACCATGTCGAGCAGTACTTC
-	TRBJ2-2	TRBV14	TRBD2	CASSPFWTSGRRRSGELFF	TGTGCCAGCAGCCCGTTTTGGACTAGCGGGAGAAGAAGGTCCGGGGAGCTGTTTTTT
once	TRBJ2-5	TRBV6-5	-	CASSPWVGVEETQYF	TGTGCCAGCAGCCCCTGGGTAGGGGTGGAAGAGACCCAGTACTTC
-	TRBJ2-3	TRBV9	TRBD1	CASSVTGGDTQYF	TGTGCCAGCAGCGTTACAGGGGGAGATACGCAGTATTTT
-	TRBJ2-7	TRBV7-9	-	CASSPGSPYEQYF	TGTGCCAGCAGCCCCGGTTCTCCCTACGAGCAGTACTTC
-	TRBJ1-6	TRBV2	-	CASSGPRSSPLHF	TGTGCCAGCAGTGGGCCGAGGTCGTCACCCCTCCACTTT
-	TRBJ2-7	TRBV5-6	-	CASSSAYEQYF	TGTGCCAGCAGCTCCGCCTACGAGCAGTACTTC
-	TRBJ2-7	TRBV5-1	TRBD2	CASSAGTSTLYEQYF	TGCGCCAGCAGCGCAGGGACTAGCACTCTCTACGAGCAGTACTTC
-	TRBJ2-3	TRBV6-6	-	CASGLAVHLIDTQYF	TGTGCCAGCGGGCTTGCAGTACATTTAATAGATACGCAGTATTTT
-	TRBJ1-1	TRBV2	-	CASTAGNTEAFF	TGTGCCAGCACAGCAGGCAACACTGAAGCTTTCTTT
-	TRBJ2-1	TRBV5-1	TRBD1	CASSLRGGQGVDYNEQFF	TGCGCCAGCAGCTTGAGGGGCGGACAGGGGGTTGACTACAATGAGCAGTTCTTC
-	TRBJ1-5	TRBV2	-	CASSSGTLSGNQPQHF	TGTGCCAGCAGCAGCGGGACGCTGAGTGGCAATCAGCCCCAGCATTTT